These T cell receptor beta chains were read from a single sample in a study of shared clonotypes between healthy human individuals. Data came from immunoSEQ multiplex PCR; TCRdb stores just in-frame clones and leaves some out. This sample has about 2.4 million clones, with more than 85% found just once. The sample taken for sequencing was naive CD4+ T cells from PBMCs. These receptor sequences come from a man younger than 35 in good health. Some clones in this sample may be carry-over from other donors' samples. CDR3s leave out the opening cysteine and the closing phenylalanine or tryptophan. The size field is filled for only some rows; it gives once, few, many or a size class.

>TRBV28|TRBJ2-3|.
ASSLRGPASTDTQY
>TRBV7-8|TRBJ1-2|.
ASSLARGLGHGYT
>TRBV7-9|TRBJ2-7|.
ASSKDRVSYEQY
>TRBV18|TRBJ2-7|.
ASSPPGGRGSHEQY
>TRBV5-1|TRBJ2-7|.
ASSQGGGTYEQY
>TRBV5-1|TRBJ2-7|.
ASSSSLGGYEQY
>TRBV2|TRBJ1-2|.
ASSKTANYGYT
>TRBV6-5|TRBJ1-6|.
ASTGETGSPLH
>TRBV2|TRBJ2-1|.
ASSGRLAGVAEQF
>TRBV27|TRBJ1-5|.
ASRKTGGPQPQH
>TRBV14|TRBJ1-2|.
ASSQNNYGYT
>TRBV6-5|TRBJ2-3|.
ASSRTRSDTQY
>TRBV6-1|TRBJ2-1|.
ASSEDSRDEQF
>TRBV14|TRBJ2-3|.
ASQLAGADTQY
>TRBV2|TRBJ1-5|.
ASSEDEGPQH
>TRBV10-3|TRBJ2-5|.
AISESTGEGTQY
>TRBV28|TRBJ2-2|.
ASIPEGGTNTGELF
>TRBV5-6|TRBJ1-5|.
ASSLRDRGNQPQH
>TRBV7-9|TRBJ2-3|.
ASSPGTRGDTQY
>TRBV28|TRBJ1-1|.
ASSRAPGTDTEAF
>TRBV6-5|TRBJ2-5|.
ASSPGQGQETQY
>TRBV5-1|TRBJ2-7|.
ASSPPGTSGRREQY
>TRBV5-1|TRBJ1-1|.
ASSPETRATEAF
>TRBV27|TRBJ1-2|.
ASRQGIQTQGTNYGYT
>TRBV28|TRBJ2-5|.
ASSLGLAGVETQY
>TRBV7-2|TRBJ2-1|.
ASSPRGSYNEQF
>TRBV7-3|TRBJ2-6|.
ASSLTSSPSGANVLT
>TRBV7-9|TRBJ1-4|.
ASSLVPGTGVEKLF
>TRBV28|TRBJ2-5|once
ASSTRQGGETQY
>TRBV5-1|TRBJ2-2|.
ASSPPGGIVAGELF
>TRBV19|TRBJ2-2|.
ASSEAGTPNTGELF
>TRBV10-3|TRBJ1-1|.
AISGSENTEAF
>TRBV7-9|TRBJ1-5|.
ASSLGDQGHQPQH
>TRBV19|TRBJ2-1|.
ASSIAGGQGEQF
>TRBV6-1|TRBJ1-5|once
ASSEAAGARGNQPQH
>TRBV6-1|TRBJ2-5|.
ASSEDIPGAGTQY
>TRBV10-3|TRBJ2-5|.
AISVREAGETQY